A single sample gave rise to the 21 T cell receptor beta chains below, sequenced in a study of blood T cell repertoires in COVID-19 (dated by TCRdb to 2018 to 2020). Libraries were built with the immunoSEQ multiplex PCR assay. TCRdb re-hosts the immuneACCESS table, in-frame sequences only. Its copies lack some clones; in the studies checked, an unresolved V gene accounts for under half of them, and the cause for the rest is not known. The sample table holds 280,000 or so clones, of which roughly four fifths were seen once. The ten top clones hold around a tenth of the sample. The specimen sequenced was peripheral blood. The receptor set was obtained from a woman aged 45-60 years who had recovered from COVID-19.

This clone has just one count. The chain couples TRBV7-3 to TRBJ2-1, with TRBD2 matching 11 bases. Trimming took 5 bases from V and 10 from J; bases not matched to a gene: 10. CDR3 length: 15 residues. From germline, CDR1 is SGHTA and CDR2 FQGTGA. In DNA form, the CDR3 reads TGTGCCAGCAGCCCAAGTGGGCTAGCGGGAGGAGAGCAGTTCTTC. Its protein is CASSPSGLAGGEQFF.

The V gene is TRBV6-5, the J gene TRBJ1-5, with D perhaps matching TRBD1 (5 bases). This CDR3 spans 13 amino acids. The V gene's germline CDR1 is MNHEY and CDR2 SVGAGI. V lost 4 bases and J 4 bases, leaving 8 bases between the germline ends. The CDR3 coding sequence is TGTGCCAGCAGTTTCGACAGTAATCAGCCCCAGCATTTT. Translation: CASSFDSNQPQHF.

This chain joins TRBV5-4 and TRBJ2-3; no firm D call. The CDR3 length is 13 residues. V was cut by 0 bases and J by 6 bases, with 8 bases left in between. CDR1 is SGHNT, CDR2 YYREEE, per germline (reference sequence). The DNA of the CDR3 is TGTGCCAGCAGCTTGGCGATTAGCGATACGCAGTATTTT. It translates to CASSLAISDTQYF. The entire variable domain, with the rest obtained from reference TRBV5-4 and TRBJ2-3, is as follows: ETGVTQSPTHLIKTRGQQVTLRCSSQSGHNTVSWYQQALGQGPQFIFQYYREEENGRGNFPPRFSGLQFPNYSSELNVNALELDDSALYLCASSLAISDTQYFGPGTRLTVL.

In this sample, this clone turned up once. The V and J genes are TRBV6-5 and TRBJ2-3; 7 bases are a match to TRBD1. CDR3 length: 13 amino acids. Germline V gene sequence: CDR1 MNHEY, CDR2 SVGAGI. The J segment lost 1 base and the V segment lost 6 bases, leaving 1 base of the junction unmatched. CDR3 amino acids: CASRGTGTDTQYF. CDR3 nucleotide sequence: TGTGCCAGCAGAGGGACAGGCACAGATACGCAGTATTTT.

This clone was seen only once. The rearrangement links TRBV7-8 to TRBJ2-1; 13 bases agree with TRBD2. The CDR3 is 16 amino acids. Germline CDR1 SGHVS, CDR2 FQNEAQ. The V gene end was trimmed by 6 bases and the J gene end by 9 bases; junction bases not matched to a gene: 11. Here the CDR3 DNA reads TGTGCCAGCAGTTATACTAGCGGGAGGGCCCTAGGTGAGCAGTTCTTC. It is translated as CASSYTSGRALGEQFF.

This chain joins TRBV7-2 and TRBJ2-3; TRBD2 agrees at 15 bases. The junction had 5 bases not matched to a gene; V was cut back by 4 bases and J by 0 bases. CDR1 and CDR2 (germline): SGHTA, FQGNSA. This CDR3 comprises 18 residues. CDR3 region: CASSSLGTSGRSTDTQYF. CDR3 sequence (DNA): TGTGCCAGCAGCTCCCTCGGGACTAGCGGGAGGAGCACAGATACGCAGTATTTT.

This rearrangement joins TRBV19 to TRBJ2-2; D is ambiguous. The germline V gene encodes CDR1 LNHDA and CDR2 SQIVND (reference sequence). Trimming took 8 bases from V and 7 from J, leaving 14 bases between them. This CDR3 contains 13 residues. The CDR3 protein is CASQTAPSGELFF. CDR3 nucleotides: TGTGCCAGTCAAACGGCACCTAGCGGGGAGCTGTTTTTT.

The V and J genes are TRBV3-1 (or the pseudogene TRBV3-2) and TRBJ1-1; possible D gene TRBD1, 6 bases. The V gene lost 2 bases and the J gene lost 11 bases, with 15 bases spanning the gap. CDR1 is LGHDT and CDR2 is YNNKEL in the germline V gene (reference sequence). The CDR3 sequence is 13 residues long. This CDR3 reads CASSQPGGGIAFF. CDR3 bases: TGTGCCAGCAGCCAACCGGGGGGCGGGATCGCTTTCTTT.

The chain couples TRBV9 to TRBJ2-1, with D possibly matching TRBD2 (6 bases). CDR1 is SGDLS and CDR2 is YYNGEE in the germline V gene. CDR3 size: 14 residues. Trimming left V 7 bases short and J 4 bases short, with 15 bases between. CDR3 region: CASRGSGEYNEQFF. In DNA, the CDR3 is TGTGCCAGCCGAGGATCGGGGGAATACAATGAGCAGTTCTTC.

This clone was seen a single time. The chain uses TRBV11-2 and TRBJ2-3; 7 nucleotides line up with TRBD1. The CDR3 is 14 residues long. The V segment lost 5 bases and the J segment 4 bases; nucleotides outside the gene matches: 6. Germline CDR1 reads SGHAT; CDR2 reads FQNNGV. The CDR3, as DNA: TGTGCCAGCAGCCCGGACAGGATTGCAGATACGCAGTATTTT. Its protein product is CASSPDRIADTQYF.

V and J are TRBV7-9 and TRBJ1-5; weak D call: TRBD1 (5 bases). Germline V CDR1 and CDR2: SEHNR, FQNEAQ (reference sequence). This CDR3 is built from 17 residues. With 1 base removed from V and 7 bases from J, the gap between germline ends came to 20 bases. The CDR3 spells CASSLGSGRAAPQPQHF. In DNA form, the CDR3 reads TGTGCCAGCAGCTTAGGTAGCGGCAGGGCCGCACCACAGCCCCAGCATTTT.

As concerns this clone: This sample also contains other DNA sequences that code for the same CDR3. The rearrangement links TRBV5-1 to TRBJ2-3, with a weak D call TRBD2 (5 bases). Trimming shortened V by 4 bases and J by 1 base, and 7 bases separated the two germline ends. Germline lookup yields CDR1 SGHRS and CDR2 YFSETQ. This CDR3 spans 13 amino acids. CDR3 nucleotides: TGCGCCAGCAGCCTCGGGGGCACAGATACGCAGTATTTT. Amino acids: CASSLGGTDTQYF.

The V gene is TRBV20-1, the J gene TRBJ1-2; 10 bases match TRBD1. After removal of 3 bases from V and 5 bases from J, the junction contained 6 bases not matched to a gene. The CDR3 is 14 residues long. Germline V gives CDR1 DFQATT, CDR2 SNEGSKA (reference sequence). CDR3 sequence (DNA): TGCAGTGCTAGTCTGACAGGGGGCGAATATGGCTACACCTTC. Encoded protein: CSASLTGGEYGYTF.

The chain is built from TRBV4-1 and TRBJ1-2; maybe TRBD1 (6 bases). The length of the CDR3 is 13 residues. From germline, CDR1 is MGHRA and CDR2 YSYEKL. Trimming stripped 4 bases from V and 13 bases from J, with 19 bases between. Here the CDR3 reads CASSPQGNRLATF. As DNA, the CDR3 is TGCGCCAGCAGCCCCCAGGGGAACAGGCTTGCCACCTTC.

The chain joins TRBV7-2 to TRBJ2-7; 10 nucleotides line up with TRBD2. CDR3 length: 16 residues. The V segment lost 1 base and the J segment 2 bases; nucleotides outside the gene matches: 5. Germline CDR1 is SGHTA and CDR2 is FQGNSA. The CDR3 region has the DNA TGTGCCAGCAGCTTAGAGAGCGGGAGGGTAACCTACGAGCAGTACTTC. Protein sequence: CASSLESGRVTYEQYF. The full variable domain, in which reference TRBV7-2 and TRBJ2-7 provide the parts outside the CDR3, is GAGVSQSPSNKVTEKGKDVELRCDPISGHTALYWYRQSLGQGLEFLIYFQGNSAPDKSGLPSDRFSAERTGGSVSTLTIQRTQQEDSAVYLCASSLESGRVTYEQYFGPGTRLTVT.

The chain joins TRBV28 to TRBJ2-5; no firm D call. V lost 6 bases to trimming and J lost 2 bases, with 19 bases between them. This CDR3 region has 16 residues. Looked up from germline, CDR1 is MDHEN and CDR2 is SYDVKM. CDR3 nucleotides: TGTGCCAGCAGGAATAACCCGTCGATAGTACAAGAGACCCAGTACTTC. Residues: CASRNNPSIVQETQYF.

This sequence joins TRBV6-5 and TRBJ1-2; possibly TRBD1 for D (6 bases). The germline V gene encodes CDR1 MNHEY and CDR2 SVGAGI. CDR3 size: 13 residues. Trimming removed 6 bases from V and 7 bases from J, with 15 bases in between. The CDR3 DNA follows: TGTGCCAGCAGCGGGGGGGGCAGATCTGGCTACACCTTC. Protein: CASSGGGRSGYTF.

This chain connects TRBV28 to TRBJ1-2, with 8 nucleotides matching TRBD1. CDR1 is MDHEN and CDR2 is SYDVKM in the germline V gene. V lost 6 bases to trimming and J lost 0 bases; unmatched junction nucleotides: 6. The CDR3 extends over 15 amino acids. The CDR3 DNA reads as TGTGCCAGCAGCGCCCGGGACAGGCCTAACTATGGCTACACCTTC. Translated: CASSARDRPNYGYTF.

The V gene is TRBV5-5, the J gene TRBJ1-3; D unclear. Germline CDR1 and CDR2: SGHKS and YYEKEE (reference sequence). Trimming took off 1 base at V and 7 bases at J, with 6 bases between the two ends. This CDR3 is 12 amino acids long. The CDR3: CASSLLRNTIYF. The CDR3 DNA sequence: TGTGCCAGCAGCTTGTTGCGGAACACCATATATTTT.

The V gene is TRBV27, the J gene TRBJ1-5, with 7 bases identical to TRBD1. In germline, CDR1 is MNHEY, CDR2 SMNVEV (reference sequence). V lost 2 bases and J lost 4; bases outside the gene matches: 2. The CDR3 consists of 14 residues. The CDR3 protein is CASSLQGGNQPQHF. In DNA form, the CDR3 reads TGTGCCAGCAGTTTACAGGGGGGTAATCAGCCCCAGCATTTT.

J is TRBJ2-2 and V is TRBV7-3, with 9 nucleotides matching TRBD1. Germline assignment: CDR1 SGHTA and CDR2 FQGTGA. Losses at the gene ends were 2 bases for V and 5 bases for J; bases not matched to a gene: 6. The CDR3 spans 16 residues. Written as DNA, the CDR3 is TGTGCCAGCAGCTTATCCGGGACAGGGAGGACCGGGGAGCTGTTTTTT. Translation gives CASSLSGTGRTGELFF.